There are a few counts of the clone carrying this T cell receptor beta chain. The PCR made use of 60 Vbeta and 13 Jbeta primers. Libraries were prepared by immunoSEQ multiplex PCR; TCRdb keeps only in-frame clonotypes and omits some of them. This sample has 120,000 to 150,000 clones; roughly four fifths occur once, and the top ten carry 1.9%. This entry comes from a study of cytomegalovirus exposure and HLA in healthy donors. Sequencing was carried out using PBMCs. The sequence was collected from a woman aged 40 to 49 in good health and CMV-seronegative.

Here the CDR3 DNA reads TGTGCCAGCAGCCGTGGGGGGGCGGGAGAGAGCTACGAGCAGTACTTC. Translation: CASSRGGAGESYEQYF. V is TRBV7-6 and J is TRBJ2-7; D possibly corresponds to TRBD2 (7 bases). CDR1 is SGHVS and CDR2 is FNYEAQ in the germline V gene. Trimming stripped 5 bases from V and 3 bases from J, with 20 bases between. The CDR3 runs to 16 residues.